This entry concerns a single T cell receptor (beta chain). The protocol was immunoSEQ multiplex PCR, while the TCRdb copy is restricted to in-frame clones and leaves out a portion. This table has 79,000 or so clones, less than 90% appearing once. This entry comes from a study of control samples from healthy donors and cancer patients. Germline loops: CDR1 WNHNN, CDR2 SYGVQD (reference sequence). This CDR3 contains 14 residues. The V and J ends lost 4 bases and 2 bases respectively, with 9 bases between them. The gene calls are TRBV10-1 and TRBJ2-1; possibly TRBD2 for D (6 bases). Material: PBMCs. This TCR derives from a woman in her fifties or sixties with colorectal cancer. The CDR3 loop reads CASSGAGTYNEQFF. In DNA, the CDR3 is TGCGCCAGCAGTGGGGCGGGGACCTACAATGAGCAGTTCTTC.